These T cell receptor beta chains were read from a single sample in a study of molecular identifiers for immune sequencing clone quantification. TCRdb recomputed calls from the PCR reads with MiXCR, one row per CDR3 protein. The sample yields about 640,000 distinct CDR3 sequences, 15% to 20% seen once. Sequenced material: naive CD8+ T cells from blood, with Jurkat cell RNA spiked in. The source of these receptors is a human donor in good health. Some libraries in this study had Jurkat cell RNA spiked in. Both conserved end residues are part of each CDR3. D genes are given only for firm matches.

v_call,j_call,d_call,cdr3_aa
TRBV14,TRBJ2-7,-,CASSQWGDSYEQYF
TRBV6-1,TRBJ1-4,-,CASVGTGGEKLFF
TRBV7-6,TRBJ2-1,TRBD2,CASSSDKLAGGRGNEQFF
TRBV4-1,TRBJ1-2,-,CASSERASNYGYTF
TRBV6-1,TRBJ1-5,-,CASSEFVGSNQPQHF
TRBV24-1,TRBJ2-5,-,CATRRRAIQETQYF
TRBV28,TRBJ2-5,TRBD2,CASSFLAGVETQYF
TRBV5-4,TRBJ2-7,-,CASSLGWGTYEQYF
TRBV4-3,TRBJ2-2,TRBD2,CASSPSGRGTGELFF
TRBV28,TRBJ1-1,TRBD1,CASSFSPRQGANTEAFF